The T cell receptor (beta chain) described here comes from a study of T cell responses to AZD1222 COVID-19 vaccine (dated by TCRdb to the early 2020s). Study-level background: TCR sequencing covered over 230 trial participants: 200 to 220 given two doses of AZD1222 and 26 given two doses of MenACWY control vaccine. Trial participants were enrolled by age into 18-55, 56-69 and 70-plus year subgroups, with about 150, 27 and 61 TCR-sequenced participants respectively. The research as a whole found: Reportedly, almost half of the unique spike-specific TCRs recognized epitopes lying outside the regions that are mutated in the B.1.351 and B.1.1.7 variants. Because no samples from the day 14 peak response were available, repertoires could be characterized only after the peak T cell response. The 56-69-year group was small, and its depth increase did not reach significance, likely because of low power. Participants were mostly white British and included more females than males, and it was suggested by the authors that clonal diversity may have been underestimated. Conclusions about previously exposed vaccinees are limited because only six or seven AZD1222 recipients were SARS-CoV-2 seropositive at baseline. The whole spike protein was spanned by vaccine-associated CD4 TCRs, and dominant responses were seen in regions 160-218 and 743-854. After two AZD1222 doses, spike-specific TCR breadth and depth were significantly higher than at day 0 and than in MenACWY recipients.

The time point label on this specimen signifies: about 28 days (+/-7) after the second vaccine dose. The treatment or condition label, read with the paper, signifies: meningococcal conjugate vaccine given as trial control. Vaccinee samples were obtained from the UK trials COV001 and COV002, which included a single-blind randomized controlled phase 2/3 trial of AZD1222 (ChAdOx1 nCoV-19) in healthy adults. For TCRbeta chain sequencing, PBMC samples from trial participants were taken at day 0 and at day 28 after the second dose. As concerns this clone: Its antigen is still unknown. Per-nucleotide qualities are absent, and no much larger clonotype sits a single base away.

The CDR3 regions of human TCRbeta chains were analyzed by immunosequencing. In the source study's methods: TCRs in the repertoires were compared against a reference library of SARS-CoV-2-specific TCRs that had been generated with the MIRA antigen-specificity platform. Breadth was defined as the fraction of unique TCRs that were SARS-CoV-2-associated. Depth was defined as the fraction of total T cells that were SARS-CoV-2-associated. Using the MIRA data, each spike-specific TCR was mapped to the spike region that the TCR reacts to and placed in a CD4 or CD8 class. Log10-transformed breadth and depth values were compared by one-way ANOVA with Sidak's multiple comparisons tests. The immuneACCESS repertoire file appears here via TCRdb, limited to in-frame rearrangements. These files lack a portion of the clones; in checked studies, under half of the deficit traces to unresolved V genes, and the cause of the others is not known. That table gives V, J and clone size, and the DNA gave D and trimming. The sample contains about 210,000 clones, 90% to 95% of them found a single time. 1.7% of the sample goes to the ten largest clones.

CDR1 SGDLS and CDR2 YYNGEE were looked up in the germline V gene. Spanning cysteine to phenylalanine, the CDR3 consists of 15 amino acids. Only CDR3 DNA remains: 45 bases, in frame from the first base. Clipping removes 0 bases from V and 5 bases from J, with 5 as the unmatched junction base count. The rearrangement joined TRBV9 to TRBJ1-2, and TRBD1 aligns with 9 junction nucleotides. Source: peripheral blood, taken 28 days after the second dose of the MenACWY control vaccine. The clonotype was recovered from an adult who received the MenACWY meningococcal vaccine as a control. The nucleotide sequence reads as follows: TGTGCCAGCAGCGTAGATGGGACAGGGAGGTATGGCTACACCTTC. This encodes CASSVDGTGRYGYTF.